Listed below are T cell receptor beta chains from one sample, sequenced in a study of control samples from healthy donors and cancer patients. Only in-frame clones appear in the TCRdb table, and some are missing; sequencing was by immunoSEQ multiplex PCR. The sample shows under 95,000 clones, roughly nine tenths of them seen only once. The sample consisted of blood. Receptors were obtained from a woman in her thirties in good health. CDR3s include the opening cysteine and the closing phenylalanine or tryptophan. A D gene is named only where the DNA matches it firmly. Clone sizes are given selectively: once, few, many, or a class where the clone is expanded.

len: 19; d_gene: NA; v_gene: TRBV1; j_gene: TRBJ2-3; abundance: NA; CDR3nt: TGCACCAGCAGCCCCTCATGGGGGACTAGCGGGAGTAGTACAGATACGCAGTATTTT; CDR3aa: CTSSPSWGTSGSSTDTQYF
len: 15; d_gene: NA; v_gene: TRBV5-1; j_gene: TRBJ2-3; abundance: NA; CDR3nt: TGCGCCAGCAGCTCGACCTCAGGACAGACAGATACGCAGTATTTT; CDR3aa: CASSSTSGQTDTQYF
len: 17; d_gene: TRBD2; v_gene: TRBV4-2; j_gene: TRBJ2-3; abundance: NA; CDR3nt: TGTGCCAGCAGCCCACGGACTAGCGGGATACGCACAGATACGCAGTATTTT; CDR3aa: CASSPRTSGIRTDTQYF
len: 15; d_gene: TRBD2; v_gene: TRBV10-2; j_gene: TRBJ2-3; abundance: NA; CDR3nt: TGCGCCAGCAGTGAGGGGACTAGCGGAGGAGATACGCAGTATTTT; CDR3aa: CASSEGTSGGDTQYF
len: 17; d_gene: NA; v_gene: TRBV7-9; j_gene: TRBJ2-1; abundance: once; CDR3nt: TGTGCCAGCAGCTTAGCGGGATTCTTGGACCTATACAATGAGCAGTTCTTC; CDR3aa: CASSLAGFLDLYNEQFF
len: 13; d_gene: NA; v_gene: TRBV29-1; j_gene: TRBJ1-1; abundance: NA; CDR3nt: TGCAGCGTTGAAGGGAGTGGGTACACTGAAGCTTTCTTT; CDR3aa: CSVEGSGYTEAFF
len: 13; d_gene: NA; v_gene: TRBV30; j_gene: TRBJ2-1; abundance: NA; CDR3nt: TGTGCCTGGACAGGCAGAGCCTACAATGAGCAGTTCTTC; CDR3aa: CAWTGRAYNEQFF
len: 18; d_gene: NA; v_gene: TRBV7-6; j_gene: TRBJ2-1; abundance: NA; CDR3nt: TGTGCCAGCAGCGGTGCCCCCCGGCTACTAGCCGGGCAGAATGAGCAGTTCTTC; CDR3aa: CASSGAPRLLAGQNEQFF
len: 13; d_gene: NA; v_gene: TRBV10-1; j_gene: TRBJ1-4; abundance: NA; CDR3nt: TGCGCCAGCAGTGACAGAACTAATGAAAAACTGTTTTTT; CDR3aa: CASSDRTNEKLFF
len: 14; d_gene: NA; v_gene: TRBV15; j_gene: TRBJ1-4; abundance: NA; CDR3nt: TGTGCCACCCAACCGGGGGGCGCAGGTGAAAAACTGTTTTTT; CDR3aa: CATQPGGAGEKLFF
len: 13; d_gene: NA; v_gene: TRBV7-9; j_gene: TRBJ2-7; abundance: NA; CDR3nt: TGTGCCAGCAGCTTAGACATCTCCTACGAGCAGTACTTC; CDR3aa: CASSLDISYEQYF
len: 15; d_gene: TRBD2; v_gene: TRBV6-1; j_gene: TRBJ2-7; abundance: NA; CDR3nt: TGTGCCAGCAGTGAAGTCACTAGCGGGAGCTACGAGCAGTACTTC; CDR3aa: CASSEVTSGSYEQYF
len: 16; d_gene: TRBD1; v_gene: TRBV10-3; j_gene: TRBJ2-1; abundance: once; CDR3nt: TGTGCCATCAGTGGCCCGGGACAGGGGCTATACAATGAGCAGTTCTTC; CDR3aa: CAISGPGQGLYNEQFF
len: 14; d_gene: NA; v_gene: TRBV5-5; j_gene: TRBJ1-1; abundance: NA; CDR3nt: TGTGCCAGCAGCTTTGTCAGTCTGAACACTGAAGCTTTCTTT; CDR3aa: CASSFVSLNTEAFF
len: 13; d_gene: NA; v_gene: TRBV7-3; j_gene: TRBJ2-7; abundance: NA; CDR3nt: TGTGCCAGCAGCCAGACAGGAGCCTACGAGCAGTACTTC; CDR3aa: CASSQTGAYEQYF
len: 11; d_gene: NA; v_gene: TRBV28; j_gene: TRBJ2-3; abundance: NA; CDR3nt: TGTGCCAGCAGTTTAGGTAATACGCAGTATTTT; CDR3aa: CASSLGNTQYF
len: 13; d_gene: TRBD1; v_gene: TRBV7-9; j_gene: TRBJ1-3; abundance: NA; CDR3nt: TGTGCCAGCGGTGACAGGGGTGGAAACACCATATATTTT; CDR3aa: CASGDRGGNTIYF
len: 14; d_gene: TRBD2; v_gene: TRBV5-1; j_gene: TRBJ2-1; abundance: NA; CDR3nt: TGCGCCAGCAGCCCCGGGAGGATCTACAATGAGCAGTTCTTC; CDR3aa: CASSPGRIYNEQFF
len: 14; d_gene: TRBD1; v_gene: TRBV11-3; j_gene: TRBJ1-1; abundance: NA; CDR3nt: TGTGCCAGCAGCTCCGGGACAGGGGCCACTGAAGCTTTCTTT; CDR3aa: CASSSGTGATEAFF
len: 15; d_gene: TRBD1; v_gene: TRBV4-1; j_gene: TRBJ2-7; abundance: NA; CDR3nt: TGCGCCAGCGGGTCACGAGGACAGGGGTCCTACGAGCAGTACTTC; CDR3aa: CASGSRGQGSYEQYF
len: 18; d_gene: NA; v_gene: TRBV19; j_gene: TRBJ1-1; abundance: NA; CDR3nt: TGTGCCAGTAGCGGCTCCTCAGGACCCGACTTCCTGAACACTGAAGCTTTCTTT; CDR3aa: CASSGSSGPDFLNTEAFF
len: 15; d_gene: NA; v_gene: TRBV5-4; j_gene: TRBJ2-3; abundance: NA; CDR3nt: TGTGCCAGCAGCTTGGGACTAGGGTCCACAGATACGCAGTATTTT; CDR3aa: CASSLGLGSTDTQYF
len: 14; d_gene: TRBD2; v_gene: TRBV7-2; j_gene: TRBJ2-3; abundance: NA; CDR3nt: TGTGCCAGCAGCTTCGGGGGGGCGGTGGATACGCAGTATTTT; CDR3aa: CASSFGGAVDTQYF
len: 15; d_gene: NA; v_gene: TRBV5-1; j_gene: TRBJ2-5; abundance: NA; CDR3nt: TGCGCCAGCAGCTTGACTCTCGCCGTTCAAGAGACCCAGTACTTC; CDR3aa: CASSLTLAVQETQYF
len: 15; d_gene: TRBD1; v_gene: TRBV7-9; j_gene: TRBJ1-3; abundance: NA; CDR3nt: TGTGCCAGCAGAAAAGGGGACAGGGTGGCATACACCATATATTTT; CDR3aa: CASRKGDRVAYTIYF
len: 13; d_gene: NA; v_gene: TRBV5-5; j_gene: TRBJ1-2; abundance: few; CDR3nt: TGTGCCAGCAGCTTCGAGGACAGCTATGGCTACACCTTC; CDR3aa: CASSFEDSYGYTF
len: 16; d_gene: NA; v_gene: TRBV7-8; j_gene: TRBJ1-5; abundance: NA; CDR3nt: TGTGCCAGCAGCTTAGGAAGGACCGTGGGCAATCAGCCCCAGCATTTT; CDR3aa: CASSLGRTVGNQPQHF
len: 14; d_gene: NA; v_gene: TRBV5-1; j_gene: TRBJ1-4; abundance: NA; CDR3nt: TGCGCCAGCAGCTCCACAGGGTACGGTGAAAAACTGTTTTTT; CDR3aa: CASSSTGYGEKLFF
len: 14; d_gene: NA; v_gene: TRBV18; j_gene: TRBJ1-5; abundance: NA; CDR3nt: TGTGCCAGCTCGGCCGCGGGGGATAGTGAGCCCCAGCATTTT; CDR3aa: CASSAAGDSEPQHF
len: 16; d_gene: NA; v_gene: TRBV6-5; j_gene: TRBJ2-6; abundance: NA; CDR3nt: TGTGCCAGCAGTTACGGGGGGCCGACTGGGGCCAACGTCCTGACTTTC; CDR3aa: CASSYGGPTGANVLTF
len: 14; d_gene: TRBD1; v_gene: TRBV5-4; j_gene: TRBJ1-4; abundance: NA; CDR3nt: TGTGCCAGCAGCTCCGGACAGGGGAAACAAAAACTGTTTTTT; CDR3aa: CASSSGQGKQKLFF
len: 14; d_gene: NA; v_gene: TRBV11-1; j_gene: TRBJ2-7; abundance: NA; CDR3nt: TGTGCCAGCAGCTTAGCGTCGGGGTCCTACGAGCAGTACTTC; CDR3aa: CASSLASGSYEQYF
len: 15; d_gene: TRBD1; v_gene: TRBV2; j_gene: TRBJ1-6; abundance: NA; CDR3nt: TGTGCCAGCAGTGCCCCCCGGGACAGCAATTCACCCCTCCACTTT; CDR3aa: CASSAPRDSNSPLHF
len: 16; d_gene: TRBD1; v_gene: TRBV6-6; j_gene: TRBJ2-7; abundance: NA; CDR3nt: TGTGCCAGCAGTCTCCGAGCTGGACAGGGGAGGCACGAGCAGTACTTC; CDR3aa: CASSLRAGQGRHEQYF
len: 13; d_gene: NA; v_gene: TRBV7-3; j_gene: TRBJ1-4; abundance: NA; CDR3nt: TGTGCCAGCAGCAGATCAACTAATGAAAAACTGTTTTTT; CDR3aa: CASSRSTNEKLFF
len: 14; d_gene: TRBD1; v_gene: TRBV28; j_gene: TRBJ2-4; abundance: NA; CDR3nt: TGTGCCAGCAGTTTTAGAGACAGGGCGAACATTCAGTACTTC; CDR3aa: CASSFRDRANIQYF
len: 16; d_gene: TRBD1; v_gene: TRBV28; j_gene: TRBJ2-7; abundance: NA; CDR3nt: TGTGCCAGCAGTTTAATACCGGGACAGGTCTCCTACGAGCAGTACTTC; CDR3aa: CASSLIPGQVSYEQYF
len: 13; d_gene: NA; v_gene: TRBV27; j_gene: TRBJ1-2; abundance: NA; CDR3nt: TGTGCCAGCAGTTTAACAGGGAACTATGGCTACACCTTC; CDR3aa: CASSLTGNYGYTF
len: 14; d_gene: NA; v_gene: TRBV7-2; j_gene: TRBJ1-1; abundance: NA; CDR3nt: TGTGCCAGCAGCTTTGGGCAGGGGAACACTGAAGCTTTCTTT; CDR3aa: CASSFGQGNTEAFF
len: 14; d_gene: NA; v_gene: TRBV27; j_gene: TRBJ1-1; abundance: once; CDR3nt: TGTGCCAGCAGGCCAGGGGTCCCGAGGACTGAAGCTTTCTTT; CDR3aa: CASRPGVPRTEAFF
len: 15; d_gene: NA; v_gene: TRBV11-3; j_gene: TRBJ2-1; abundance: NA; CDR3nt: TGTGCCAGCAGCTTAGGGTTCCAGGGTGGAAATGAGCAGTTCTTC; CDR3aa: CASSLGFQGGNEQFF
len: 13; d_gene: NA; v_gene: TRBV7-2; j_gene: TRBJ1-6; abundance: NA; CDR3nt: TGTGCCAGCTCGCGGGACATCCAGTCACCCCTCCACTTT; CDR3aa: CASSRDIQSPLHF
len: 14; d_gene: NA; v_gene: TRBV2; j_gene: TRBJ1-3; abundance: NA; CDR3nt: TGTGCCAGCACCGGGGAGTTCTCTGGAAACACCATATATTTT; CDR3aa: CASTGEFSGNTIYF
len: 16; d_gene: TRBD2; v_gene: TRBV5-1; j_gene: TRBJ2-7; abundance: NA; CDR3nt: TGCGCCAGCAGCTCTGGACTAGCGATTCCATCCTACGAGCAGTACTTC; CDR3aa: CASSSGLAIPSYEQYF
len: 11; d_gene: TRBD1; v_gene: TRBV6-5; j_gene: TRBJ1-1; abundance: once; CDR3nt: TGTGCCAGCAGAACAGGGGCTGAAGCTTTCTTT; CDR3aa: CASRTGAEAFF
len: 15; d_gene: NA; v_gene: TRBV6-5; j_gene: TRBJ1-3; abundance: NA; CDR3nt: TGTGCCAGCAGTTATGGAATAAACTCTGGAAACACCATATATTTT; CDR3aa: CASSYGINSGNTIYF
len: 12; d_gene: NA; v_gene: TRBV18; j_gene: TRBJ1-2; abundance: NA; CDR3nt: TGTGCCAGCTCAGGGGATGACTATGGCTACACCTTC; CDR3aa: CASSGDDYGYTF
len: 16; d_gene: NA; v_gene: TRBV28; j_gene: TRBJ1-1; abundance: NA; CDR3nt: TGTGCCAGCAGTCCCGCGGTAGGCAGGCAGAACACTGAAGCTTTCTTT; CDR3aa: CASSPAVGRQNTEAFF